A selection of T cell receptor beta chains follows, all from one sample in a study of T cell responses to AZD1222 COVID-19 vaccine. The data were produced by immunoSEQ multiplex PCR, yet TCRdb's version contains in-frame clones alone and is incomplete. The sample holds about 130,000 clones, more than 75% seen once. The sample consisted of peripheral blood, taken 28 days after the second AZD1222 dose. All receptors come from an adult who received the AZD1222 COVID-19 vaccine. Both conserved end residues are part of each CDR3. The D gene is left open where the match is weak. Clone size is not always given. Where it is, it says once, few, many or a class for expanded clones.

TRBD2	once	TRBV10-3	TRBJ2-7	TGTGCCATCAGCGGGTCTAGCGGGAGGGCCCACGAGCAGTACTTC	CAISGSSGRAHEQYF
-	-	TRBV6-5	TRBJ2-1	TGTGCCAGCATGGGCCTTCTTAATGAGCAGTTCTTC	CASMGLLNEQFF
-	-	TRBV28	TRBJ2-2	TGTGCCAGCAGTTTTGAAATGATTGAAGTTCTGTTTTTT	CASSFEMIEVLFF
-	-	TRBV7-9	TRBJ1-2	TGTGCCAGCAGCGTTAAACAGGCGCCTGCTAACTATGGCTACACCTTC	CASSVKQAPANYGYTF
-	-	TRBV27	TRBJ2-3	TGTGCCAGCAGTTTAAAAAGTCCCGGCACAGATACGCAGTATTTT	CASSLKSPGTDTQYF
-	-	TRBV7-9	TRBJ2-7	TGTGCCAGCAGCCCGAAGACAGGTCGACTCGCCTACGAGCAGTACTTC	CASSPKTGRLAYEQYF
-	-	TRBV30	TRBJ1-1	TGTGCCTGGCGACATAACACTGAAGCTTTCTTT	CAWRHNTEAFF
-	-	TRBV11-3	TRBJ2-2	TGTGCCAGCAGCTTAGGAAGCGGCGGGGAGCTGTTTTTT	CASSLGSGGELFF
-	-	TRBV7-9	TRBJ1-1	TGTGCCAGCAGCCCCACGGACAATGAAGCTTTCTTT	CASSPTDNEAFF
TRBD1	-	TRBV6-5	TRBJ1-4	TGTGCCAGCACCCCCTCCCTTGACAGGGACGAAAAACTGTTTTTT	CASTPSLDRDEKLFF
-	-	TRBV4-1	TRBJ2-1	TGCGCCAGCAGCCAAGCGGTGCACCGTTTGAATGAGCAGTTCTTC	CASSQAVHRLNEQFF
-	-	TRBV9	TRBJ1-3	TGTGCCAGCAGCGTAGGGGCAGGTTTCTCTGGAAACACCATATATTTT	CASSVGAGFSGNTIYF
TRBD1	-	TRBV18	TRBJ2-3	TGTGCCAGCTCACCCGGGCAGGGGGAAACAGATACGCAGTATTTT	CASSPGQGETDTQYF
-	-	TRBV9	TRBJ1-3	TGTGCCAGCAGCGTAGAAGGTCGGCACTCTGGAAACACCATATATTTT	CASSVEGRHSGNTIYF
-	-	TRBV27	TRBJ2-1	TGTGCCAGCGGACTAATGAGTAGGAAGTTCTTC	CASGLMSRKFF
TRBD2	-	TRBV5-1	TRBJ2-5	TGCGCCAGCAGCTTGGTGGCGGGAGAAGAGACCCAGTACTTC	CASSLVAGEETQYF
-	-	TRBV2	TRBJ2-4	TGTGCCAGCAAGCCTAGTCGGGTAGCCAAAAACATTCAGTACTTC	CASKPSRVAKNIQYF
-	-	TRBV2	TRBJ2-1	TGTGCCAGCAGGAATCACAGGGTCAATGAGCAGTTCTTC	CASRNHRVNEQFF
-	-	TRBV30	TRBJ2-1	TGTGCCTGGAGTCAAAGTAGCAGTGAGCAGTTCTTC	CAWSQSSSEQFF
TRBD1	-	TRBV24-1	TRBJ2-6	TGTGCCACCAGTGAACCACCAACCGGACAGGAAAGGCCCAAGAGCTCTGGGGCCAACGTCCTGACTTTC	CATSEPPTGQERPKSSGANVLTF
TRBD2	-	TRBV28	TRBJ2-7	TGTGCCAGCAGTTTCCGACTAGCGGAGAGCTCCTACGAGCAGTACTTC	CASSFRLAESSYEQYF
-	-	TRBV5-1	TRBJ1-3	TGCGCCAGCAGCTTAGGGGGGGAATCTGGAAACACCATATATTTT	CASSLGGESGNTIYF
-	-	TRBV24-1	TRBJ1-5	TGTGCCACCAGTGACGGGAATCAGCCCCAGCATTTT	CATSDGNQPQHF
-	-	TRBV9	TRBJ2-3	TGTGCCAGCAGCACACTATACACAGATACGCAGTATTTT	CASSTLYTDTQYF
-	few	TRBV23-1	TRBJ1-1	TGCGCCAGCAGTCAATCAGTGGTGGGTGACACTGAAGCTTTCTTT	CASSQSVVGDTEAFF
-	once	TRBV4-2	TRBJ2-1	TGTGCCAGCAGCCAAGAACGCGGCACGACGAGGCAGTTCTTC	CASSQERGTTRQFF
-	once	TRBV29-1	TRBJ2-1	TGCAGCGTTGAAGACTCGGAAGGGCAGTTCTTC	CSVEDSEGQFF
TRBD1	-	TRBV9	TRBJ1-1	TGTGCCAGCAGCCCACCCGGGACAGGGGAAGCCATTTCCGCTTTCTTT	CASSPPGTGEAISAFF
TRBD1	-	TRBV5-1	TRBJ2-7	TGCGCCAGCAGCTTGGCCGTCAGGGGACAGCCGGAGCAGTACTTC	CASSLAVRGQPEQYF
TRBD2	-	TRBV28	TRBJ2-1	TGTGCCAGCAGTTTATTAGGGACTAGCGGGAGTTTCAATGAGCAGTTCTTC	CASSLLGTSGSFNEQFF
TRBD2	-	TRBV9	TRBJ2-3	TGTGCCAGCAGCGGGACTAGCGGGAGAGATACGCAGTATTTT	CASSGTSGRDTQYF
-	-	TRBV29-1	TRBJ1-5	TGCAGCGTAGGAGACGGTTTCAATCAGCCCCAGCATTTT	CSVGDGFNQPQHF
TRBD1	-	TRBV9	TRBJ1-6	TGTGCCAGCAGCGGACAGGGGAACTCCTATAATTCACCCCTCCACTTT	CASSGQGNSYNSPLHF
-	-	TRBV24-1	TRBJ2-7	TGTGCCACCAGTGCCCCGGGTCGCACAAACTACGAGCAGTACTTC	CATSAPGRTNYEQYF
TRBD1	-	TRBV10-1	TRBJ1-2	TGCGCGCAATACAGGGGATATGGCTACACCTTC	CAQYRGYGYTF
-	few	TRBV6-6	TRBJ2-5	TGTGCCAGCAGTTACTCTCAGGGATTGGAGACCCAGTACTTC	CASSYSQGLETQYF
TRBD1	-	TRBV6-5	TRBJ1-6	TGTGCCAGCAGTCTGACGACAGGGATTAATTCACCCCTCCACTTT	CASSLTTGINSPLHF
-	few	TRBV27	TRBJ2-7	TGTGCCAGCAGTCCCTTCCGGGCCAGACCCTACGAGCAGTACTTC	CASSPFRARPYEQYF
TRBD1	-	TRBV19	TRBJ2-7	TGTGCCAGTAACACGGGACAGGACTTCTACGAGCAGTACTTC	CASNTGQDFYEQYF
-	-	TRBV4-1	TRBJ2-7	TGCGCCAGCAGCCAAAGACACACCGGGACTGGATCGGACGAGCAGTACTTC	CASSQRHTGTGSDEQYF
TRBD1	few	TRBV5-4	TRBJ1-4	TGTGCCAGCAGCTTGTCAGGGACAGGGATTGAAAAACTGTTTTTT	CASSLSGTGIEKLFF
-	-	TRBV3-1/TRBV3-2	TRBJ2-1	TGTGCCAGCAGCCAAGATCGTAATGAGCAGTTCTTC	CASSQDRNEQFF
TRBD1	-	TRBV13	TRBJ2-5	TGTGCCAGCAGCTCAAACCGGGGGACAGGGGGAGAGACCCAGTACTTC	CASSSNRGTGGETQYF
-	-	TRBV5-1	TRBJ2-5	TGCGCCAGCAGCTTGGTTAGGGCCCCCCAAGAGACCCAGTACTTC	CASSLVRAPQETQYF
-	-	TRBV29-1	TRBJ1-2	TGCAGCGCGGAGGCCCCCTGGGGTGGCTACACCTTC	CSAEAPWGGYTF
TRBD1	-	TRBV6-5	TRBJ2-7	TGTGCCAGCAGCAGGGACAGGCCTTCCTCCTACGAGCAGTACTTC	CASSRDRPSSYEQYF
TRBD1	-	TRBV2	TRBJ2-2	TGTGCCAGCGGAGGCTTTCGACAGGGGAACACCGGGGAGCTGTTTTTT	CASGGFRQGNTGELFF
TRBD1	once	TRBV19	TRBJ1-5	TGTGCCAGTAGTAGAACCCGGGACAGAAATAGCAATCAGCCCCAGCATTTT	CASSRTRDRNSNQPQHF
TRBD1	-	TRBV15	TRBJ1-2	TGTGCCACCAGCAGAGATCCGGGACAGGGTATCATAGGCTACACCTTC	CATSRDPGQGIIGYTF